This TCR beta chain comes out of a study of T cell responses to AZD1222 COVID-19 vaccine. Study-wide results and caveats: Reports say nearly half of spike-specific TCRs go after unmutated variant regions. Spike was spanned by vaccine-associated CD4 TCRs, which were dominant at 160-218 and 743-854. There were mostly white British donors and more females than males, and clonal diversity was possibly underestimated.

Comment on this clone: Its antigen is currently unknown.

There are 15 residues in the CDR3. Germline-derived CDR1 and CDR2 are SEHNR and FQNEAQ (reference sequence). V was pared by 5 bases and J by 2 bases, with 7 bases of the junction left unmatched. Pooling of second doses given at about 4 or about 12 weeks was done. This table comes from immunoSEQ multiplex PCR, and its TCRdb copy is limited to in-frame clones, with some not included. The data show approximately 120,000 clones, more than 80% seen once. This rearrangement joins TRBV7-9 to TRBJ2-7; 9 bases agree with TRBD2. This TCR was sampled from an adult who received the AZD1222 COVID-19 vaccine. Here the sequenced sample was peripheral blood, taken 28 days after the second AZD1222 dose. DNA for the CDR3: TGTGCCAGCAGCCCTAGAGCTAGCGGGACCTACGAGCAGTACTTC. Its translation is CASSPRASGTYEQYF.